The sequence of this TCR beta chain was determined in a study of radiotherapy plus CTLA-4 blockade in lung cancer. The CDR3 runs 18 residues. Germline V gives CDR1 SGHNT, CDR2 YYREEE (reference sequence). J lost 0 bases, V lost 3 bases, and 9 bases had no gene match. The study's findings and limits: Per reports, early blood T cell clone dynamics, plus interferon-beta, forecast response most strongly. Tumor-origin TCR clones grew in blood after radiotherapy plus ipilimumab.

TCRdb's table, derived via immunoSEQ multiplex PCR, lists solely in-frame clones and lacks some. The sample shows 75,000 to 95,000 clones, around 80% of them seen only once. For this clone: Its specificity is unknown.

The sequences come from peripheral blood, collected from a patient treated with radiotherapy plus ipilimumab. The receptor was isolated from a human donor with non-small cell lung cancer that progressed on radiotherapy plus ipilimumab. The chain is built from TRBV5-4 and TRBJ2-5, with 12 nucleotides matching TRBD2. The CDR3 spells CASSSQTSGSWYQETQYF. CDR3 DNA sequence: TGTGCCAGCAGCTCCCAGACTAGCGGGAGTTGGTACCAAGAGACCCAGTACTTC.